This entry lists 22 T cell receptor beta chains sequenced from one sample in a study of post-analysis software for immune sequencing data. General study results and limits: Controls showed lower frequencies than patients for 5 or 6 TRBV segments, and TRBV5-6, TRBV5-1 and TRBV20-1 were among these.

Antigens for these TCRs are unknown. Unique molecular identifiers were present in the TCR beta cDNA libraries. TCRdb re-called the PCR reads through MiXCR, storing one row per CDR3 protein. The table includes fewer than 850,000 distinct CDR3 sequences, about 27% detected once. Material: blood. The source is a girl aged 10-17 years with multiple sclerosis.

This clonotype has a count of ten or more. The V call is TRBV29-1, the J call TRBJ2-1, with 11 bases that match TRBD2. The germline CDR1 and CDR2 sequences are SQVTM and ANQGSEA. The CDR3 length is 14 residues. V lost 6 bases, J lost 9 bases, and 10 bases stayed unmatched. Written as DNA, the CDR3 is TGCAGCGTCCAAATAGCGGGAGGGTCGTCTGAGCAGTTCTTC. Encoded protein: CSVQIAGGSSEQFF.

The V call is TRBV12-3 or TRBV12-4, the J call TRBJ1-3; D remains ambiguous. The CDR3 covers 12 residues. The V end was cut by 3 bases, the J end by 8 bases, with 8 bases between. CDR3: CASSFPRHTIYF. In DNA form, the CDR3 reads TGTGCCAGCAGTTTTCCTCGGCACACCATATATTTT.

This clonotype was observed a handful of times. The chain employs TRBV27 and TRBJ2-3, with a tentative D call TRBD1 (6 bases). This CDR3 comprises 15 residues. Trimming pared 5 bases from V and 2 bases from J, leaving 14 bases between. CDR1 and CDR2 from the germline V gene are MNHEY and SMNVEV (reference sequence). CDR3 in amino acids: CASSPLRQVTDTQYF. The CDR3 coding sequence is TGTGCCAGCAGTCCCTTACGACAGGTCACAGATACGCAGTATTTT.

The chain couples TRBV7-8 to TRBJ2-3; D not certain. V lost 5 bases and J lost 3, with 21 bases in between. Germline V gene lookup returns CDR1 SGHVS and CDR2 FQNEAQ. This CDR3 spans 17 amino acids. The CDR3 nucleotides are TGTGCCAGCAGCCCGGTCGCCGGTAGGGTTATAACAGATACGCAGTATTTT. It encodes CASSPVAGRVITDTQYF.

Only a few counts were recorded for this clonotype. This chain links TRBV7-2 with TRBJ2-1; D is undetermined. With 1 base removed from V and 0 bases from J, the gap between germline ends came to 10 bases. This CDR3 region has 16 residues. Germline CDR1 and CDR2: SGHTA and FQGNSA. CDR3 loop: CASSLDPGSSYNEQFF. The CDR3 DNA sequence: TGTGCCAGCAGCTTAGACCCGGGCAGCTCCTACAATGAGCAGTTCTTC.

This clonotype was counted only a few times. This chain connects TRBV14 to TRBJ2-7; no clear D gene. Deletions cut 0 bases from V and 6 bases from J, with 6 bases between. The germline CDR1 and CDR2 sequences are SGHDN and FVKESK. This CDR3 comprises 12 residues. In nucleotides, the CDR3 is TGTGCCAGCAGCCAAGATCTCCGCGAGCAGTACTTC. Translation gives CASSQDLREQYF.

This clonotype was detected only a few times. The chain joins TRBV20-1 to TRBJ1-1, with D hard to call. Trimming cost V 0 bases and J 0 bases, with 8 bases left between them. The CDR3 consists of 14 residues. Germline CDR1 is DFQATT and CDR2 is SNEGSKA (reference sequence). CDR3 nucleotide sequence: TGCAGTGCTAGAGATCGGGGAATGAACACTGAAGCTTTCTTT. It yields the protein CSARDRGMNTEAFF.

This clonotype showed up just a few times. The rearrangement uses TRBV29-1 and TRBJ2-5, with 9 bases fitting TRBD1. From germline, CDR1 is SQVTM and CDR2 ANQGSEA. V shed 4 bases and J 3 bases; nucleotides not matched to a gene: 9. This CDR3 contains 15 residues. The CDR3 nucleotides are TGCAGCGTTGCTCGGACAGGGGTAGGAGAAGAGACCCAGTACTTC. It is translated as CSVARTGVGEETQYF.

There are a few counts of this clonotype. The V gene is TRBV27, the J gene TRBJ2-7; D may match TRBD1 or TRBD2 (5 bases each). The CDR3 loop spans 17 amino acids. CDR1 MNHEY and CDR2 SMNVEV come from the germline V gene (reference sequence). Trimming shortened V by 2 bases and J by 6 bases, and 23 bases separated the two germline ends. In nucleotides, the CDR3 is TGTGCCAGCAGTTTAGGGGGAACAGCTATCTGGACCTCCGAGCAGTACTTC. This gives the protein CASSLGGTAIWTSEQYF.

This clonotype was seen only once. The genes are TRBV24-1 and TRBJ2-5; TRBD1 matches 9 bases. The CDR3 has 19 residues. With V trimmed by 2 bases and J by 1 base, 13 bases remained unmatched. Germline CDR1 is KGHDR and CDR2 is SFDVKD. CDR3 in DNA: TGTGCCACCAGTGATTCTTATTCCGTCCCGGGACAGGGCCAAGAGACCCAGTACTTC. It is translated as CATSDSYSVPGQGQETQYF.

A note on this clonotype: The conserved phenylalanine or tryptophan is not found at the CDR3 terminus, so this likely reflects a read error. This chain joins TRBV20-1 and TRBJ2-5, with D possibly being TRBD2 (6 bases). The V gene's germline CDR1 is DFQATT and CDR2 SNEGSKA (reference sequence). CDR3 length equals 15 residues. Trimming shortened V by 3 bases and J by 3 bases, and 17 bases separated the two germline ends. CDR3 DNA sequence: TGCAGTGCTAGCCCCAGGAGGGGCCAGAAAGAGACCCAGTACTGC. Its translation: CSASPRRGQKETQYC.

The chain joins TRBV9 to TRBJ2-7; unclear D gene. Germline CDR1 is SGDLS and CDR2 is YYNGEE. CDR3 length: 14 amino acids. V lost 3 bases to trimming and J lost 0 bases, with 10 bases between them. The CDR3 DNA sequence: TGTGCCAGCAGCGAGGGCCCTAGCTCCTACGAGCAGTACGTC. Translating gives CASSEGPSSYEQYV.

This clonotype was seen a few times. This rearrangement joins TRBV28 to TRBJ2-7; 8 nucleotides match TRBD1. CDR3 size: 14 residues. Germline lookup yields CDR1 MDHEN and CDR2 SYDVKM. The V segment lost 2 bases and the J segment 3 bases; nucleotides outside the gene matches: 3. The CDR3 sequence: CASSLRDRFYEQYF. CDR3 bases: TGTGCCAGCAGTTTAAGGGACAGGTTCTACGAGCAGTACTTC.

A few counts support this clonotype. J is TRBJ2-1 and V is TRBV12-5; tentatively, D is TRBD1 (5 bases). Germline CDR1 reads LGHNT; CDR2 reads FRNRAP. V dropped 1 base and J dropped 9 bases, with 19 bases sitting between them. This CDR3 is built from 16 residues. The CDR3 DNA reads as TGTGCTAGTGGTTTGGAGCCCCTGCCAGGGCAGGGTGAGCAGTTCTTC. This translates into CASGLEPLPGQGEQFF.

This clonotype has only a few counts. The rearrangement joins TRBV5-5 to TRBJ2-3; D is undetermined. Trimming took 1 base from V and 2 from J, leaving 11 bases between them. The CDR3 length is 15 residues. The germline gives CDR1 SGHKS, CDR2 YYEKEE (reference sequence). The CDR3 is CASSLSWGTTDTQYF. Here the CDR3 DNA reads TGTGCCAGCAGCTTGAGTTGGGGTACCACAGATACGCAGTATTTT.

CDR3 sequence reads: CASSYGQLNQPQHF. Written as DNA, the CDR3 is TGTGCCAGCAGTTATGGACAACTCAATCAGCCCCAGCATTTT. The V and J genes are TRBV6-5 and TRBJ1-5; TRBD1 might be the D (5 bases). CDR1 is MNHEY, CDR2 SVGAGI, per germline. V was cut by 3 bases and J by 3 bases, with 9 bases left in between. The CDR3 is 14 amino acids.

This clonotype was counted between two and nine times. Here the CDR3 reads CATLAGALTDTQYF. CDR3 nucleotide sequence: TGTGCCACTCTAGCGGGGGCCCTCACAGATACGCAGTATTTT. The rearrangement links TRBV10-3 to TRBJ2-3; the match to TRBD2 covers 10 bases. After removal of 10 bases from V and 2 bases from J, the junction contained 6 bases not matched to a gene. This CDR3 spans 14 amino acids. CDR1 ENHRY and CDR2 SYGVKD come from the germline V gene.

This chain links TRBV6-6 with TRBJ1-5; D remains ambiguous. The CDR3 consists of 10 residues. Trimming cost V 8 bases and J 7 bases, with 6 bases left between them. Germline V gene lookup returns CDR1 MNHNY and CDR2 SVGAGI (reference sequence). The CDR3 coding sequence is TGTGCCAGCGGTGAGCAGCCCCAGCATTTT. The encoded protein is CASGEQPQHF.

The chain recombines TRBV29-1 with TRBJ2-1; 8 bases align to TRBD2. The CDR3 contains 13 residues. Per germline, CDR1 SQVTM and CDR2 ANQGSEA. V lost 8 bases and J lost 6; bases outside the gene matches: 9. The CDR3 sequence is CSSGLAASNEQFF. CDR3 bases: TGCAGCAGTGGACTAGCTGCGAGCAATGAGCAGTTCTTC.

J is TRBJ2-1 and V is TRBV9; no clear D. This CDR3 is 16 amino acids long. The V end lost 2 bases, the J end lost 0 bases, and 12 bases lay between the germline ends. Germline CDR1 SGDLS, CDR2 YYNGEE. The CDR3 reads CASSVFGGSSYNEQFF. In nucleotides, the CDR3 is TGTGCCAGCAGCGTCTTCGGTGGCAGCTCCTACAATGAGCAGTTCTTC. The full variable domain, in which reference TRBV9 and TRBJ2-1 provide the parts outside the CDR3, is DSGVTQTPKHLITATGQRVTLRCSPRSGDLSVYWYQQSLDQGLQFLIQYYNGEERAKGNILERFSAQQFPDLHSELNLSSLELGDSALYFCASSVFGGSSYNEQFFGPGTRLTVL.

The chain recombines TRBV14 with TRBJ1-2; TRBD1 matches at 9 bases. The germline gives CDR1 SGHDN, CDR2 FVKESK. The CDR3 length is 15 residues. Trimming took 0 bases from V and 7 from J; bases not matched to a gene: 6. For the CDR3, the DNA is TGTGCCAGCAGCCAAGATTTGGGACAGGGACCTGGCTACACCTTC. As protein: CASSQDLGQGPGYTF.

The chain joins TRBV7-2 to TRBJ2-7; D is undetermined. Looked up from germline, CDR1 is SGHTA and CDR2 is FQGNSA. This CDR3 has 14 amino acids. Trimming stripped 4 bases from V and 4 bases from J, with 14 bases between. Here the CDR3 reads CASSSLLVSYEQYF. The DNA for the CDR3 is TGTGCCAGCAGCTCGTTGTTAGTTTCATACGAGCAGTACTTC.